Listed below are T cell receptor beta chains from one sample, sequenced in a study of identical twins. TCRdb processed the 5' RACE reads anew with MiXCR; each CDR3 protein has one entry. The table shows about 700,000 distinct CDR3 sequences, with 8.6% occurring only once. In addition, the sample was reused for a study of yellow fever vaccine responses in identical twins.

The sample taken for sequencing was PBMCs. The receptors were gathered from a woman under 30 in good health. CDR3s include the opening cysteine and the closing phenylalanine or tryptophan. A D gene is named only where the DNA matches it firmly. Expanded clones are given a class, and other clones once, few, many or no size at all.

TGCAGTGCTAACCGTTACGGGACAGACCAAGAGACCCAGTACTTC CSANRYGTDQETQYF TRBV20-1 . TRBD1 TRBJ2-5
TGTGCCAGCAGTACGTTAGCGGGAGCCGAGCGCACCGGGGAGCTGTTTTTT CASSTLAGAERTGELFF TRBV6-2/TRBV6-3 few TRBD2 TRBJ2-2
TGTGCCAGCAGCCCCCTCGGACAGGGAGTCTCCTACGAGCAGTACTTC CASSPLGQGVSYEQYF TRBV11-1 . TRBD1 TRBJ2-7
TGTGCCAGCAGCCCGACTAGCGGGAGGGCCAGAGATACGCAGTATTTT CASSPTSGRARDTQYF TRBV7-6 few TRBD2 TRBJ2-3
TGCAGTGCTAGAGATGAATCGGGGAGAACTGGGGCCAACGTCCTGACTTTC CSARDESGRTGANVLTF TRBV20-1 . . TRBJ2-6
TGTGCCAGCAGTAGGGGCTCTGGGGCCAACGTCCTGACTTTC CASSRGSGANVLTF TRBV12-3/TRBV12-4 many . TRBJ2-6
TGCAGCGTTGAAGATCCTACTAGCGGGAGGGTAGATAATGAGCAGTTCTTC CSVEDPTSGRVDNEQFF TRBV29-1 many TRBD2 TRBJ2-1
TGCAGTGCCGCACTACGGGGGGCGCACACTGAAGCTTTCTTT CSAALRGAHTEAFF TRBV20-1 many . TRBJ1-1
TGTGCCAGCAGCCAAGATTTACAGAATGAGCAGTTCTTC CASSQDLQNEQFF TRBV4-2 few . TRBJ2-1
TGTGCCAGCAGCTTGACAACCCGGGACCCCAAGACCCAGTACTTC CASSLTTRDPKTQYF TRBV7-9 once . TRBJ2-5
TGTGCCAGCAGTTCGTTAGCGGGAGCGGTAGAGACCCAGTACTTC CASSSLAGAVETQYF TRBV28 few TRBD2 TRBJ2-5
TGTGCCAGCAGTTCCCGGACTAGCGGGAGTGATGAGCAGTTCTTC CASSSRTSGSDEQFF TRBV11-3 few TRBD2 TRBJ2-1
TGTGCCACCAGTGATCCCTCAGCGGGCGGGGGAAACAATGAGCAGTTCTTC CATSDPSAGGGNNEQFF TRBV24-1 many TRBD2 TRBJ2-1
TGTGCTAGCAGCAGGACAGGGAAGACCCAGTACTTC CASSRTGKTQYF TRBV7-7 many TRBD1 TRBJ2-5
TGTGCCAGCAGACCGTGGACTAGCGGCAATGAGCAGTTCTTC CASRPWTSGNEQFF TRBV6-1 many TRBD2 TRBJ2-1
TGTGCCAGCAGCTTAAGGCACAAGAACACTGAAGCTTTCTTT CASSLRHKNTEAFF TRBV13 . . TRBJ1-1
TGCAGTGCTCTGCGGGCTAACGAGGGCTACACCTTC CSALRANEGYTF TRBV20-1 . . TRBJ1-2
TGTGCCAGCAGTTACTCGATCCGGGGGGCCAAAAACATTCAGTACTTC CASSYSIRGAKNIQYF TRBV6-5 . . TRBJ2-4
TGCAGTATTCGAGAGGGAACAGATACGCAGTATTTT CSIREGTDTQYF TRBV29-1 many . TRBJ2-3
TGTGCCTCCAGTGATGGTGGAGGGGCAGCTAGCACGGAGACCCAGTACTTC CASSDGGGAASTETQYF TRBV24-1 . . TRBJ2-5
TGCGCCAGCAGCTTTCAGCGGGGGGACACCGGGGAGCTGTTTTTT CASSFQRGDTGELFF TRBV5-1 few TRBD2 TRBJ2-2
TGCAGTGCTAGGGCAGAGAGCACAGATACGCAGTATTTT CSARAESTDTQYF TRBV20-1 many . TRBJ2-3
TGTGCCAGCAGGAACGAGGACGCTAACTATGGCTACACCTTC CASRNEDANYGYTF TRBV27 . . TRBJ1-2
TGCAGCGTTACAGTTCCGGGCAGGACCTTCACCGGGGAGCTGTTTTTT CSVTVPGRTFTGELFF TRBV29-1 many . TRBJ2-2
TGTGCCAGCAATCTAAGGACCGTCCCAGGCCCTGAAGCTTTCTTT CASNLRTVPGPEAFF TRBV12-3/TRBV12-4 . . TRBJ1-1
TGTGCCACCAGTGACCTTTCCTTTAGCACAGATACGCAGTATTTT CATSDLSFSTDTQYF TRBV24-1 many . TRBJ2-3
TGTGCCATCAGTGAGTTCGGGGCTGGAAACACCATATATTTT CAISEFGAGNTIYF TRBV10-3 few . TRBJ1-3
TGTGCCAGCAGCTACCTGGGACTAGCGGGAGCCAATGAGCAGTTCTTC CASSYLGLAGANEQFF TRBV14 . TRBD2 TRBJ2-1
TGTGCCAGCAGCCGACTGTCTCCGGGACTAGCGGGAGTCAGTTCGGTCAAAGGGACCCAGTACTTC CASSRLSPGLAGVSSVKGTQYF TRBV13 few TRBD2 TRBJ2-5
TGCAGTGCTACCATAGCGGCGCTGGGTGGGGAGGAGCAGTTCTTC CSATIAALGGEEQFF TRBV20-1 many . TRBJ2-1
TGTGCCACCAGTGATTTCGGACCCGGGAGAAGCGGGAGGGGGGGAGAGCAGTTCTTC CATSDFGPGRSGRGGEQFF TRBV24-1 many TRBD2 TRBJ2-1
TGCGCCAGCAGCCAAGGAGACTTCCGTAGCACAGATACGCAGTATTTT CASSQGDFRSTDTQYF TRBV4-3 many . TRBJ2-3
TGTGCCAGCAGCCAAGTCAGGGGCTTGTACGAGCAGTACTTC CASSQVRGLYEQYF TRBV3-1 many . TRBJ2-7
TGTGCCAGCAGCTTGGCCGGGACTAGCGGGAGAGGTGTGCAGTACTTC CASSLAGTSGRGVQYF TRBV7-2 few TRBD2 TRBJ2-7
TGCGCCACCGTTGGAGGGACAGGGGGCAACGGGGAGCTGTTTTTT CATVGGTGGNGELFF TRBV5-1 many TRBD1 TRBJ2-2
TGTGCCAGCAGCCAAGAGGGGGGGCCCAGGGAGACCCAGTACTTC CASSQEGGPRETQYF TRBV3-1 few . TRBJ2-5
TGTGCCAGCAGTTACTCGGAGATGGGAAACATTCAGTACTTC CASSYSEMGNIQYF TRBV6-5 . . TRBJ2-4
TGTGCCAGCAGTTTGTTTAGCGGTGCCTACGAGCAGTACTTC CASSLFSGAYEQYF TRBV28 many . TRBJ2-7
TGCGCCAGCAAGGAGGGAGGAGCGAATACGCAGTATTTT CASKEGGANTQYF TRBV5-1 . . TRBJ2-3
TGTGCCAGCACCGGTACAGGAGAAGCCAAAAACATTCAGTACTTC CASTGTGEAKNIQYF TRBV28 few . TRBJ2-4